One and the same sample provided the 9 T cell receptor beta chains below, sequenced in a study of blood T cell repertoires in COVID-19. Repertoires were generated with immunoSEQ multiplex PCR, while TCRdb's copy carries only in-frame clones and drops some. The sample carries some 150,000 clones, roughly 90% recorded once. Source material: PBMCs or T cells enriched from blood (not recorded which). These receptors all stem from a woman between 18 and 29 years old who had recovered from COVID-19.

The V call is TRBV27, the J call TRBJ2-2, with D maybe TRBD1 (6 bases). This CDR3 comprises 15 residues. CDR1 and CDR2 (germline): MNHEY, SMNVEV (reference sequence). The V end was cut by 10 bases, the J end by 3 bases, with 18 bases between. CDR3 DNA: TGTGCCACACAAACGGGGCAGGGGCACACCGGGGAGCTGTTTTTT. Amino acid sequence: CATQTGQGHTGELFF.

The genes are TRBV27 and TRBJ1-2; 9 bases fit TRBD1. Germline lookup yields CDR1 MNHEY and CDR2 SMNVEV (reference sequence). The CDR3 has 14 residues. The junction had 1 base not matched to a gene; V was cut back by 3 bases and J by 2 bases. CDR3 sequence: CASSFGTGNYGYTF. The CDR3 DNA is TGTGCCAGCAGTTTTGGGACAGGGAACTATGGCTACACCTTC.

The CDR3 reads CASSFRARNTYEQYF. The CDR3 DNA follows: TGTGCCAGCAGTTTCAGGGCTCGAAATACCTACGAGCAGTACTTC. This chain connects TRBV28 to TRBJ2-7, with a weak D call TRBD1 (5 bases). Germline CDR1 and CDR2: MDHEN and SYDVKM. V lost 3 bases to trimming and J lost 2 bases, with 14 bases between them. The CDR3 loop spans 15 amino acids.

V usage is TRBV6-5 and J usage is TRBJ1-2; TRBD1 matches at 10 bases. This CDR3 comprises 13 residues. Germline V lookup: CDR1 MNHEY, CDR2 SVGAGI. Trimming cost V 6 bases and J 13 bases; bases outside gene matches: 11. CDR3 coding DNA: TGTGCCAGCAGCACCCCCGGGACAGGGGAAGGCACCTTC. Protein sequence: CASSTPGTGEGTF.

The CDR3 is CASSSGQGSGDTQYF. The CDR3 coding sequence is TGTGCCAGCTCTTCGGGACAGGGGAGCGGGGATACGCAGTATTTT. The chain employs TRBV18 and TRBJ2-3; 10 nucleotides align to TRBD1. Germline lookup yields CDR1 KGHSH and CDR2 LQKENI. J gave up 6 bases and V 6 bases, and 9 bases lay outside the gene matches. The CDR3 spans 15 residues.

The rearrangement uses TRBV28 and TRBJ2-1; 8 positions agree with TRBD2. Germline values: CDR1 MDHEN, CDR2 SYDVKM. The junction had 12 bases not matched to a gene; V was cut back by 6 bases and J by 14 bases. This CDR3 contains 13 residues. As DNA, the CDR3 is TGTGCCAGCAGCTCCACAAGTTTAGCGGGAAAGTTCTTC. Amino acids: CASSSTSLAGKFF.

The gene calls are TRBV15 and TRBJ2-5; 11 bases align to TRBD1. Per germline, CDR1 LNHNV and CDR2 YYDKDF (reference sequence). V trimming: 0 bases; J trimming: 4 bases; junction bases outside the gene matches: 16. This CDR3 comprises 20 residues. This chain's CDR3 is CATSRDLRGTGTGGSETQYF. CDR3 DNA sequence: TGTGCCACCAGCAGAGATCTTAGGGGTACCGGGACAGGGGGTTCAGAGACCCAGTACTTC.

The rearrangement links TRBV7-9 to TRBJ1-1; no definite D call. Trimming left V 2 bases short and J 1 base short, with 14 bases between. CDR1 and CDR2 from the germline V gene are SEHNR and FQNEAQ (reference sequence). The CDR3 extends over 16 amino acids. The CDR3 bases are TGTGCCAGCAGCTTAAACGGAATCCCTAGGAACACTGAAGCTTTCTTT. Translation: CASSLNGIPRNTEAFF.

The rearrangement joins TRBV19 to TRBJ1-5; a possible D gene is TRBD1 (5 bases). CDR3 size: 14 residues. Trimming cost V 6 bases and J 4 bases, with 13 bases left between them. From germline, CDR1 is LNHDA and CDR2 SQIVND (reference sequence). CDR3 nucleotides: TGTGCCAGTAGGCCGCGGGGGGATAATCAGCCCCAGCATTTT. Its protein product is CASRPRGDNQPQHF.